The present entry profiles one TCR beta chain with its context. What it binds is unknown. V was pared by 4 bases and J by 7 bases, with 8 bases of the junction left unmatched. Per germline, CDR1 SGHNT and CDR2 YYREEE (reference sequence). CDR3 length equals 15 residues. All of the isolated RNA was reverse transcribed, so expressed TCRB transcripts were sequenced. Measured with immunoSEQ multiplex PCR; TCRdb has only the in-frame clones, and not every one. The table records about 650,000 clones, roughly 12% of them present only once. These data belong to a study of beta chain features in type 1 diabetes. Study-wide points: TCRB CDR3 length was moderately but significantly reduced in all four CD4+ subsets of Type 1 diabetes patients.

This TCR came from a man younger than 40 with type 1 diabetes. The sample consisted of naive CD4+ T cells from blood. The rearrangement links TRBV5-4 to TRBJ2-2; TRBD1 matches at 9 bases. CDR3 DNA: TGTGCCAGCAGCCTACAGGGGGCGTTCGGCGGGGAGCTGTTTTTT. Its translation: CASSLQGAFGGELFF.